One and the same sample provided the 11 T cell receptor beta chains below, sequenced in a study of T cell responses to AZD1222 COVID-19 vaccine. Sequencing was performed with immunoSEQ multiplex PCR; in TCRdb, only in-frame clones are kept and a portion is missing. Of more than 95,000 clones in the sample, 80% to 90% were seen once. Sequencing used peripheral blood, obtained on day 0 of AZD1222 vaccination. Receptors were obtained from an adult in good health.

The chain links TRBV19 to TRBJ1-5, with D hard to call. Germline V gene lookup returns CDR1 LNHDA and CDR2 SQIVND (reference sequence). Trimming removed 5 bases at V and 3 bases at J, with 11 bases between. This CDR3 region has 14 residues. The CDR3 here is CASSAGNTNQPQHF. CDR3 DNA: TGTGCCAGTAGTGCTGGCAACACCAATCAGCCCCAGCATTTT.

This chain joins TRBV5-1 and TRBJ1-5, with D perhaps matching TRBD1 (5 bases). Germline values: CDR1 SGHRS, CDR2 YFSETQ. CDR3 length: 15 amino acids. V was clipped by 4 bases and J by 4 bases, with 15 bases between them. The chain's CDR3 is CASSREGRENQPQHF. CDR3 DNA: TGCGCCAGCAGCCGCGAGGGGAGGGAGAATCAGCCCCAGCATTTT.

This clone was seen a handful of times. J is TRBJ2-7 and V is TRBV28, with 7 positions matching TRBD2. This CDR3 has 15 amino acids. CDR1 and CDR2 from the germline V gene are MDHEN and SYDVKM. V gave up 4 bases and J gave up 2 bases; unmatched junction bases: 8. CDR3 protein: CASSSAGVSTYEQYF. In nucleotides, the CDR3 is TGTGCCAGCAGTTCCGCGGGAGTGAGTACCTACGAGCAGTACTTC.

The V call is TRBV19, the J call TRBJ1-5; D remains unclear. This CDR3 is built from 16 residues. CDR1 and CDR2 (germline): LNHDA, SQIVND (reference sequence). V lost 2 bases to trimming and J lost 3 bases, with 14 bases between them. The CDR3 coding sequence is TGTGCCAGTAGTATACCAACGACTCTAGCCAATCAGCCCCAGCATTTT. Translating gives CASSIPTTLANQPQHF. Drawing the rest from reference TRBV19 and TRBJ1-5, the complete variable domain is DGGITQSPKYLFRKEGQNVTLSCEQNLNHDAMYWYRQDPGQGLRLIYYSQIVNDFQKGDIAEGYSVSREKKESFPLTVTSAQKNPTAFYLCASSIPTTLANQPQHFGDGTRLSIL.

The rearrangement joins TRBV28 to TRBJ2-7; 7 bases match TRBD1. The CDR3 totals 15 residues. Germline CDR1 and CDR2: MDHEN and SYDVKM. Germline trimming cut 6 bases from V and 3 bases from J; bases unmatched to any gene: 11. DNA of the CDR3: TGTGCCAGCAGATCCCAGGGACAGCCTATCTACGAGCAGTACTTC. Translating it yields CASRSQGQPIYEQYF.

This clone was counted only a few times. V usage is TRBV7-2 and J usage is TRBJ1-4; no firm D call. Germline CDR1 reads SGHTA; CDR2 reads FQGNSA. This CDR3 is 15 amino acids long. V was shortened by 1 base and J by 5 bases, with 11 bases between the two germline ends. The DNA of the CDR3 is TGTGCCAGCAGCTTAGGGGCATTGGCGAATGAAAAACTGTTTTTT. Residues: CASSLGALANEKLFF.

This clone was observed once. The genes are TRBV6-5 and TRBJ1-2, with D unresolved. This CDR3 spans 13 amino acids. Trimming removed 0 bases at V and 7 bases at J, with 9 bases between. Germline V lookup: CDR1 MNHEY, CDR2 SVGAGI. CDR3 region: CASSYSGSGGYTF. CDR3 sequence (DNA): TGTGCCAGCAGTTACTCCGGGTCTGGTGGCTACACCTTC.

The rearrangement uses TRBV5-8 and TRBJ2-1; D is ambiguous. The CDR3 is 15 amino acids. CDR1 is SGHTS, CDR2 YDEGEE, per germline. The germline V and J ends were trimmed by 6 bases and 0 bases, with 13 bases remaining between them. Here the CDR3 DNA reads TGTGCCAGCATCCCCGGTAGGTCCTCCTACAATGAGCAGTTCTTC. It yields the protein CASIPGRSSYNEQFF.

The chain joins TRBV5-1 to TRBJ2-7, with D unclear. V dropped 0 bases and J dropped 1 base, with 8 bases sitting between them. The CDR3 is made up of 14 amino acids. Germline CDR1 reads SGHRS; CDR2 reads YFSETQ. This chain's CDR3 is CASSLGLMSYEQYF. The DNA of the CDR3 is TGCGCCAGCAGCTTGGGCTTGATGTCCTACGAGCAGTACTTC.

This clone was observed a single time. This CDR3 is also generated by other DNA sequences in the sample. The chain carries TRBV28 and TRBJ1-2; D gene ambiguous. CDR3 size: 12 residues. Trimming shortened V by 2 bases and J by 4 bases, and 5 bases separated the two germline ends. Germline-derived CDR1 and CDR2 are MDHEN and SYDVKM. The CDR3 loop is CASSLLGYGYTF. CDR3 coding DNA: TGTGCCAGCAGTTTACTGGGCTATGGCTACACCTTC.

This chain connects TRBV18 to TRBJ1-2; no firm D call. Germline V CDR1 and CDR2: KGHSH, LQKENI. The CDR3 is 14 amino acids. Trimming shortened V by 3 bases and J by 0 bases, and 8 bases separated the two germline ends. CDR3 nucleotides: TGTGCCAGCTCACCGGGGTCCTCTAACTATGGCTACACCTTC. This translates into CASSPGSSNYGYTF. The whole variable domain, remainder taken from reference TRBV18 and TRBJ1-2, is NAGVMQNPRHLVRRRGQEARLRCSPMKGHSHVYWYRQLPEEGLKFMVYLQKENIIDESGMPKERFSAEFPKEGPSILRIQQVVRGDSAAYFCASSPGSSNYGYTFGSGTRLTVV.